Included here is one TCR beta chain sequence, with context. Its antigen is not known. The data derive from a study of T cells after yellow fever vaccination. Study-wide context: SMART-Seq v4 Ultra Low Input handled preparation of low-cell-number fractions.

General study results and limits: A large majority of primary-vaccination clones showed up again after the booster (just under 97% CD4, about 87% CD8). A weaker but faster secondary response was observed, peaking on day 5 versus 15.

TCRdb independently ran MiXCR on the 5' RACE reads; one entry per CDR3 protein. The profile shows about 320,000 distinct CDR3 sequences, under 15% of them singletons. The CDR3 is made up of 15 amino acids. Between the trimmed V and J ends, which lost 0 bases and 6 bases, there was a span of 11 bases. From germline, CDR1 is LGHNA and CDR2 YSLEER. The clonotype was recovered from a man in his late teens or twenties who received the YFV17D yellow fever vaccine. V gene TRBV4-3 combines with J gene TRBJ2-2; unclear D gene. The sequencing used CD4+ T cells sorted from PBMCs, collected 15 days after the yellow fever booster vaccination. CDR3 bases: TGCGCCAGCAGCCAAGATGGGGTTATCGCCGGGGAGCTGTTTTTT. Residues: CASSQDGVIAGELFF.